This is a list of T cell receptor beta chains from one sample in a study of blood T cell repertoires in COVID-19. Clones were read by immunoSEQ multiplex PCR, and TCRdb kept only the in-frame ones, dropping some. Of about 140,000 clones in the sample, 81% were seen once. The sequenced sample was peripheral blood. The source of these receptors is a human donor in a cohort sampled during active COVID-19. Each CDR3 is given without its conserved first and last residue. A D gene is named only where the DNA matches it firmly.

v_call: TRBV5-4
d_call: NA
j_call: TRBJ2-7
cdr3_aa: ASSLIDGSYEQY

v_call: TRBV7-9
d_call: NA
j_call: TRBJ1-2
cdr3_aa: ASSFREDDGYT

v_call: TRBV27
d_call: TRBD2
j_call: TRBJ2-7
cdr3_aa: ASSPLAGESYEQY

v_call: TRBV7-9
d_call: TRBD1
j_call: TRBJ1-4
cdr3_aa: ASSLTGTGNEKLF

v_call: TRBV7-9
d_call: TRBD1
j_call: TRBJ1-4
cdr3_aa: ASSLGEVWDRGEKLF

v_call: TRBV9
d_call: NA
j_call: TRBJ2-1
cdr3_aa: ASSVVGDEQF

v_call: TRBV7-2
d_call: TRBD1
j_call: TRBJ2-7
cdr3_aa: ASSLEWDRGYEQY

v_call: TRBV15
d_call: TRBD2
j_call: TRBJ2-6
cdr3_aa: ATSRDSGDGANVLT

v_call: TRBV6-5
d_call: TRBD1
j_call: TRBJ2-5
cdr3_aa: ASSYGGQGGETQY

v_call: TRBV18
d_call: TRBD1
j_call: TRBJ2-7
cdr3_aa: ASSRGQFYEQY

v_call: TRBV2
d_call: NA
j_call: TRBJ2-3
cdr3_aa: ASSVQKNLMTSTDTQY

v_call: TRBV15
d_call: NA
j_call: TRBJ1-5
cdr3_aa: ATSRRRSGQPQH

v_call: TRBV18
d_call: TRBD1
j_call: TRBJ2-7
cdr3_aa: ASSRDRGDEQY

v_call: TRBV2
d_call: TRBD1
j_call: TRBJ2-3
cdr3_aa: ASRDRGDTQY

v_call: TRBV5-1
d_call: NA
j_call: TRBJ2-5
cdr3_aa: ASSPGPGRFRGETQY

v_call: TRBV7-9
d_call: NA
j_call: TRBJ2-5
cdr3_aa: ASRHYLGQARETQY

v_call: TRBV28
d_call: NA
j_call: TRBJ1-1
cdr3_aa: ASSLTVQVIETSWYAEAF

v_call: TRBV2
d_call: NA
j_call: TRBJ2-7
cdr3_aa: ASSTGRANYEQY

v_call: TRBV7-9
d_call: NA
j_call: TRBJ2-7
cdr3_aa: ASSTGTSFGQY

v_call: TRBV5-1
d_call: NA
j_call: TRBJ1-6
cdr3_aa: ASSDEYYRTSPLH

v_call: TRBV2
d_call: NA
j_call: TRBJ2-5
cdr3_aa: ASSEYETQY

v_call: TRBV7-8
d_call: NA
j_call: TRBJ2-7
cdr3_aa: ASSPPPFASTSSYEQY

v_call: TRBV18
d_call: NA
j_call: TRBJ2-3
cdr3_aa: ASSPTGLGTDTQY

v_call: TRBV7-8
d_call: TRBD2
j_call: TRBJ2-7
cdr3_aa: ASSQRLAGNSYEQY

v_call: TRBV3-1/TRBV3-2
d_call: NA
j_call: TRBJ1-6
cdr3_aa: ASSQGWGDSPLH

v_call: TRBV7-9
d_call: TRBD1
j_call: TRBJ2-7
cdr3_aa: ASSRGTGMSAHEQY

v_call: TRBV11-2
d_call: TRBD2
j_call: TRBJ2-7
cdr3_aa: ASSVTSASSYEQY

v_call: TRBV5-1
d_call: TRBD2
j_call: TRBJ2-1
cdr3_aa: ASSIASGPYNEQF

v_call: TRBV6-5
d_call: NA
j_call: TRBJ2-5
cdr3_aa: ASSYSGAGETQY

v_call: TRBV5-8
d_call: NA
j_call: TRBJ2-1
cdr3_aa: ASSRRVGEQF

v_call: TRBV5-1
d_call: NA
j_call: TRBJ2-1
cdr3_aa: ASSLVGANEQF

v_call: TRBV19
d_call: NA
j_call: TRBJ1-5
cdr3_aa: ASKRSDSSNQPQH

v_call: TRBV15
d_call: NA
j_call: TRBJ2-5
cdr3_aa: ATSRGQQETQY

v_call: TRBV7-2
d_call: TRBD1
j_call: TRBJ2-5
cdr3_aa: ASSSRQGGSETQY

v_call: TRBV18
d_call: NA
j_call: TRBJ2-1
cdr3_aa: ASSPPTGGGRNEQF

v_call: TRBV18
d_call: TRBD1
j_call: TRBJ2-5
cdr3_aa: ASSPPGGAGETQY

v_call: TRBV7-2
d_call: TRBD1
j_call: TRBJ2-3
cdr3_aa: ASSLAGQGTDTQY

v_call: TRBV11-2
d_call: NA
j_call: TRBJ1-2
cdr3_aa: ASSLGSVAGRDGYT

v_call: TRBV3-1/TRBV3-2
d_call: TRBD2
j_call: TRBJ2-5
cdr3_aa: ASSSGLAGSFQETQY

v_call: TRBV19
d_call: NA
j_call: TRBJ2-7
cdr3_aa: ASSTDSYEQY

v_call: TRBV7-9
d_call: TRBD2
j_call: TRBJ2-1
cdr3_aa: ASSPLAGGPNEQF

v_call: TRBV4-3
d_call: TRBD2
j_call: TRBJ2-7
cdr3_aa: ASSQTSGTRSEQY

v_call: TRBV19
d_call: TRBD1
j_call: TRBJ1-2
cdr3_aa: ASTGRGQGASGYT

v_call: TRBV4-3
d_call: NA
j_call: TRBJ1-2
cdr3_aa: ASSSQASPFYGYT

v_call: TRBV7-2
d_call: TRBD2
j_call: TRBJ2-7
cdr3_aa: ASSLTGSGGFSYEQY

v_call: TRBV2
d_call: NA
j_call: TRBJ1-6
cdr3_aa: ASSEAVYSPLH

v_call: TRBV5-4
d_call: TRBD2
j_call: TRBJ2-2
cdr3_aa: ASSLAVRTSGSLAGELF

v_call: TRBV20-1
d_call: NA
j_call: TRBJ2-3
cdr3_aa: SAPISDTQY

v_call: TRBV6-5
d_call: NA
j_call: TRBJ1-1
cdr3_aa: ASSLDRPNTEAF